This TCR beta chain is from a study of cytomegalovirus exposure and HLA in healthy donors. CDR3 size: 17 residues. Germline CDR1 is LNHDA and CDR2 is SQIVND (reference sequence). With V trimmed by 4 bases and J by 4 bases, 14 bases remained unmatched. PCR primers comprised 60 Vbeta and 13 Jbeta primers. The repertoire was sequenced with immunoSEQ multiplex PCR; TCRdb's copy has only in-frame clones and lacks some. Of more than 110,000 clones listed, about three quarters are singletons. General study points: Further analysis was carried out later, and it showed several of the most significant clusters appearing linked to common viral pathogens. Reports showed the classifier diagnosing cytomegalovirus status with high specificity and sensitivity.

On this clone itself: Its target is not known.

Material for sequencing was PBMCs. This receptor was obtained from a male donor in good health and CMV-seronegative. The rearrangement uses TRBV19 and TRBJ2-5; 8 bases are a match to TRBD2. The CDR3 protein is CASSKRGRTQKRETQYF. The CDR3, as DNA: TGTGCCAGTAGTAAGCGGGGGCGGACGCAAAAACGAGAGACCCAGTACTTC.